The entry below describes one T cell receptor beta chain. Here immunoSEQ multiplex PCR was the method, and the copy in TCRdb shows in-frame clones only, minus some. The data show 150,000 to 200,000 clones, 85% to 95% seen once. This sample was taken from a study of control samples from healthy donors and cancer patients. The sample comprised blood. The source is a woman under 30 in good health.

The CDR3 nucleotides are TGTGCCAGCAGCTCACACAGGATCAGCAAGGCCGGGGCCAACGTCCTGACTTTC. Its translation is CASSSHRISKAGANVLTF. This chain links TRBV9 with TRBJ2-6; possible D gene TRBD1, 5 bases. With 4 bases removed from V and 4 bases from J, the gap between germline ends came to 21 bases. Germline CDR1 reads SGDLS; CDR2 reads YYNGEE. This CDR3 has 18 amino acids.